The 7 T cell receptor beta chains in this list originate from one sample, sequenced in a study of T cells after yellow fever vaccination. Via MiXCR, TCRdb re-called the 5' RACE reads, giving one row per CDR3 protein. Here the sample spans around 47,000 distinct CDR3 sequences, roughly 7% being singletons. Sample: CD8+ T cells not binding an NS4B(214-222) dextramer, sorted from PBMCs, taken 45 days after the yellow fever booster vaccination. Every receptor here comes from a man younger than 40 who received the YFV17D yellow fever vaccine.

This clonotype was detected many times. The chain uses TRBV28 and TRBJ2-1; D remains ambiguous. This CDR3 is 15 amino acids long. V was shortened by 2 bases and J by 4 bases, with 12 bases between the two germline ends. Germline-derived CDR1 and CDR2 are MDHEN and SYDVKM. CDR3 residues: CASSLRPALYNEQFF. The CDR3 DNA follows: TGTGCCAGCAGTTTACGTCCCGCATTGTACAATGAGCAGTTCTTC.

This rearrangement joins TRBV7-2 to TRBJ2-7; tentative D call: TRBD2 (6 bases). This CDR3 is built from 15 residues. CDR1 and CDR2 (germline): SGHTA, FQGNSA. V lost 1 base and J lost 6, with 16 bases in between. The CDR3 reads CASSLGSGGPGEQYF. CDR3 coding DNA: TGTGCCAGCAGCTTAGGCAGTGGAGGGCCCGGCGAGCAGTACTTC.

Details on this clonotype: A much larger clone differs from this one at a single base, so this may be a read error. This chain uses TRBV6-5 with TRBJ2-7, with D perhaps matching TRBD1 (5 bases). The germline gives CDR1 MNHEY, CDR2 SVGAGI. The CDR3 totals 13 residues. The germline V and J ends were trimmed by 5 bases and 2 bases, with 10 bases remaining between them. CDR3 loop: CASSHDSAYEQYF. The DNA of the CDR3 is TGTGCCAGCAGTCACGACAGCGCCTACGAGCAGTACTTC.

Many counts were recorded for this clonotype. The gene calls are TRBV11-2 and TRBJ2-7, with D tentatively TRBD1 (6 bases). Deletions cut 5 bases from V and 3 bases from J, with 11 bases between. In germline, CDR1 is SGHAT, CDR2 FQNNGV. The CDR3 runs 13 residues. Written as DNA, the CDR3 is TGTGCCAGCAGCCCTGGACAGTTCTACGAGCAGTACTTC. It yields the protein CASSPGQFYEQYF.

This clonotype has at least ten counts. The gene calls are TRBV5-1 and TRBJ2-7; D is ambiguous. The V and J ends lost 0 bases and 7 bases respectively, with 8 bases between them. CDR1 and CDR2 from the germline V gene are SGHRS and YFSETQ. The CDR3 runs to 12 residues. CDR3 in DNA: TGCGCCAGCAGCTTGGAGCGAGGTGAGCAGTACTTC. Its protein is CASSLERGEQYF. The variable domain in full, completed from reference TRBV5-1 and TRBJ2-7, reads KAGVTQTPRYLIKTRGQQVTLSCSPISGHRSVSWYQQTPGQGLQFLFEYFSETQRNKGNFPGRFSGRQFSNSRSEMNVSTLELGDSALYLCASSLERGEQYFGPGTRLTVT.

A few counts support this clonotype. The rearrangement links TRBV5-6 to TRBJ2-1; possible D gene TRBD2, 5 bases. Germline CDR1 SGHDT, CDR2 YYEEEE. The CDR3 covers 14 residues. The germline V and J ends were trimmed by 7 bases and 8 bases, with 19 bases remaining between them. The CDR3 DNA reads TGTGCCAGCGTTCTGGGAGTCAGTATCTATGAGCAGTTCTTC. The encoded protein is CASVLGVSIYEQFF.

In its sample, this clonotype was seen many times. J is TRBJ2-3 and V is TRBV28, with D perhaps TRBD2 (6 bases). V lost 6 bases, J lost 7 bases, and 17 bases lay in between. This CDR3 comprises 14 residues. Germline lookup yields CDR1 MDHEN and CDR2 SYDVKM. CDR3 region: CASSPSGVENTQYF. Here the CDR3 DNA reads TGTGCCAGCAGCCCCTCGGGAGTCGAGAATACGCAGTATTTT.